This passage covers 18 T cell receptor beta chains from one sample sequenced in a study of Graves' ophthalmopathy and Graves' hyperthyroidism (dated by TCRdb to the late 2010s). These reads were obtained on an Illumina HiSeq 2000. TCR beta CDR3 regions were amplified from RNA transcripts for repertoire sequencing. The first round was an RT-PCR using HTBI primers with the Qiagen OneStep RT-PCR kit, and this first round was followed by a second-round multiplex PCR, then size selection and purification. The public reads were reprocessed in TCRdb via fastp at Q25 and MiXCR, keeping in-frame beta chains. Under each unique CDR3 protein, matching rows form one entry showing the most common genes and DNA. The sample has over a million distinct CDR3 sequences on record, roughly 35% of them singletons. 11% of the sample belongs to the ten largest clones. Specimen: peripheral blood or thyroid tissue (not recorded which). These receptor sequences come from an adult man with Graves' hyperthyroidism.

This clonotype was picked up one time. The junction and the germline gene differ at one end; a read error may be behind it. The chain joins TRBV7-2 to TRBJ2-5; 7 nucleotides align to TRBD1. This CDR3 is built from 15 residues. CDR1 SGHTA and CDR2 FQGNSA come from the germline V gene. The CDR3 spells CASSQSTGEGETQHF. In nucleotides, the CDR3 is TGTGCCAGCAGCCAATCAACAGGGGAAGGAGAGACCCAGCACTTC.

The V and J genes are TRBV2 and TRBJ2-3, with D possibly TRBD1 on 6 matching bases. Deletions cut 6 bases from V and 3 bases from J, with 16 bases between. Germline V gene sequence: CDR1 SNHLY, CDR2 FYNNEI. The CDR3 loop spans 15 amino acids. Written as DNA, the CDR3 is TGTGCCAGCAGCCTACAGGGCGGTTGGACAGATACGCAGTATTTT. Amino acids: CASSLQGGWTDTQYF.

A word on this clonotype: The junction departs from germline at one end; a sequencing error may be responsible. V is TRBV10-2 and J is TRBJ1-3; D might be TRBD1 (5 bases). Germline lookup yields CDR1 WSHSY and CDR2 SAAADI. The CDR3 is 10 amino acids. The CDR3 DNA follows: TGTGCCAGCAGCCAGGCCCAGGGTACTTTT. It translates to CASSQAQGTF.

This clonotype was counted only a few times. This chain joins TRBV2 and TRBJ1-5, with D unresolved. Germline V gives CDR1 SNHLY, CDR2 FYNNEI. This CDR3 region has 12 residues. V was shortened by 3 bases and J by 9 bases, with 9 bases between the two germline ends. In DNA form, the CDR3 reads TGTGCCAGCAGTGAGGAGGGTTGGCCCCAGCATTTT. It encodes CASSEEGWPQHF.

This clonotype has ten or more counts. The chain joins TRBV2 to TRBJ1-5, with 8 bases matching TRBD1. This CDR3 has 15 amino acids. V dropped 2 bases and J dropped 3; count of bases not matched to a gene: 3. The germline gives CDR1 SNHLY, CDR2 FYNNEI. The CDR3: CASSERQGHNQPQHF. The CDR3 coding sequence is TGTGCCAGCAGTGAACGACAGGGGCACAATCAGCCCCAGCATTTT.

Ten or more counts support this clonotype. The chain couples TRBV20-1 to TRBJ1-3, with D possibly being TRBD1 (5 bases). There are 15 residues in the CDR3. The ends were cut back, 0 bases at V and 0 bases at J, with 9 bases in the middle. Germline V gives CDR1 DFQATT, CDR2 SNEGSKA (reference sequence). CDR3 region: CSARDPGNSGNTIYF. As DNA, the CDR3 is TGCAGTGCTAGAGACCCAGGGAACTCTGGAAACACCATATATTTT.

As for this clonotype: A read error may produce the germline difference seen at one junction end. The rearrangement uses TRBV10-3 and TRBJ1-2, with D unclear. The germline CDR1 and CDR2 sequences are ENHRY and SYGVKD. The CDR3 totals 13 residues. CDR3 region: CASSKHAAAGYTF. In DNA, the CDR3 is TGTGCCAGCAGTAAACACGCCGCCGCTGGCTACACCTTC.

The rearrangement joins TRBV6-5 to TRBJ2-7, with D unresolved. Germline CDR1 MNHEY, CDR2 SVGAGI. V was trimmed by 8 bases and J by 2 bases, leaving 19 bases between them. The CDR3 consists of 15 residues. CDR3 sequence: CASSRGGALAYEQYF. In DNA form, the CDR3 reads TGTGCCAGCTCCCGCGGCGGAGCTTTAGCCTACGAGCAGTACTTC.

This clonotype has a handful of counts. The chain recombines TRBV12-3 or TRBV12-4 with TRBJ1-4; D may be TRBD1 (5 bases). This CDR3 has 14 amino acids. Trimming took off 6 bases at V and 7 bases at J, with 15 bases between the two ends. CDR3 in amino acids: CASSHVTGGEKLFF. Written as DNA, the CDR3 is TGTGCCAGCAGCCACGTAACGGGGGGTGAAAAACTGTTTTTT.

This clonotype was detected ten times or more. V usage is TRBV29-1 and J usage is TRBJ1-5, with a tentative D call TRBD1 (6 bases). This CDR3 contains 13 residues. Trimming stripped 6 bases from V and 7 bases from J, with 16 bases between. Germline CDR1 SQVTM, CDR2 ANQGSEA. Here the CDR3 DNA reads TGCAGCGTCCGGGGACACGGCGAACAGCCCCAGCATTTT. It specifies CSVRGHGEQPQHF.

DNA of the CDR3: TGTGCCAGCAGCGAGAGGGGCGGGGGGGTTGCCTACGAGCAGTACTTC. It encodes CASSERGGGVAYEQYF. This chain links TRBV9 with TRBJ2-7; 9 nucleotides agree with TRBD2. J lost 2 bases, V lost 3 bases, and 9 bases had no gene match. Germline lookup yields CDR1 SGDLS and CDR2 YYNGEE. The CDR3 length is 16 residues.

The genes are TRBV15 and TRBJ2-7; TRBD2 aligns across 7 bases. The CDR3 spans 17 residues. Trimming cost V 2 bases and J 1 base; bases outside gene matches: 11. CDR1 is LNHNV and CDR2 is YYDKDF in the germline V gene (reference sequence). As DNA, the CDR3 is TGTGCCACCAGCAGAAATCGGGCTGGCGGGAGTTCCTACGAGCAGTACTTC. As protein: CATSRNRAGGSSYEQYF.

This clonotype was picked up many times. V gene TRBV19 combines with J gene TRBJ2-7, with TRBD2 identical over 10 bases. The length of the CDR3 is 13 residues. The V and J ends lost 9 bases and 0 bases, in that order; junction bases with no gene match: 2. The V gene's germline CDR1 is LNHDA and CDR2 SQIVND (reference sequence). The CDR3 DNA follows: TGTGCCAGCAAGCGGGAGGGCTCCTACGAGCAGTACTTC. Translating it yields CASKREGSYEQYF.

This clonotype was counted only a few times. The V and J genes are TRBV20-1 and TRBJ2-7; D is unclear. CDR1 is DFQATT, CDR2 SNEGSKA, per germline (reference sequence). This CDR3 is 13 amino acids long. With 1 base removed from V and 4 bases from J, the gap between germline ends came to 11 bases. CDR3 region: CSARGSRFYEQYF. The CDR3 nucleotides read TGCAGTGCTAGAGGCAGTAGGTTTTACGAGCAGTACTTC.

This clonotype was recorded many times. The CDR3 DNA sequence: TGTGCCATAGGGGGATCTGGGGCCAACGTCCTGACTTTC. It is translated as CAIGGSGANVLTF. V gene TRBV19 combines with J gene TRBJ2-6, with D maybe TRBD1 (6 bases). The CDR3 is 13 amino acids. Trimming left V 10 bases short and J 1 base short, with 8 bases between. Germline CDR1 LNHDA, CDR2 SQIVND (reference sequence).

The genes are TRBV20-1 and TRBJ2-7; D is possibly TRBD1 (5 bases). The germline V and J ends were trimmed by 4 bases and 1 base, with 14 bases remaining between them. CDR1 and CDR2 from the germline V gene are DFQATT and SNEGSKA (reference sequence). The CDR3 contains 14 residues. The DNA for the CDR3 is TGCAGTGCTATGGGGCCCTCGGTGTCCTACGAGCAGTACTTC. It yields the protein CSAMGPSVSYEQYF.

J is TRBJ2-5 and V is TRBV15; 10 nucleotides agree with TRBD2. The length of the CDR3 is 15 residues. Germline assignment: CDR1 LNHNV and CDR2 YYDKDF (reference sequence). V shed 3 bases, J shed 1 base, and the junction held 2 bases outside the gene matches. CDR3 in amino acids: CATSSLAGGQETQYF. The CDR3 DNA reads TGTGCCACCAGCAGCTTAGCGGGGGGCCAAGAGACCCAGTACTTC. Based on the CDR3 plus reference TRBV15 and TRBJ2-5, the full variable domain is DAMVIQNPRYQVTQFGKPVTLSCSQTLNHNVMYWYQQKSSQAPKLLFHYYDKDFNNEADTPDNFQSRRPNTSFCFLDIRSPGLGDTAMYLCATSSLAGGQETQYFGPGTRLLVL.

The chain joins TRBV5-1 to TRBJ2-2; 7 bases match TRBD1. The CDR3 sequence is 16 residues long. Germline CDR1 SGHRS, CDR2 YFSETQ. V gave up 5 bases and J gave up 2 bases; unmatched junction bases: 9. The CDR3 DNA reads as TGCGCCAGCAGGTCAACCGGGACAGACAACACCGGGGAGCTGTTTTTT. Translated, it gives CASRSTGTDNTGELFF. Full variable domain (rest looked up from reference TRBV5-1 and TRBJ2-2): KAGVTQTPRYLIKTRGQQVTLSCSPISGHRSVSWYQQTPGQGLQFLFEYFSETQRNKGNFPGRFSGRQFSNSRSEMNVSTLELGDSALYLCASRSTGTDNTGELFFGEGSRLTVL.